The rows below give T cell receptor beta chains drawn from one sample of a study of blood T cell repertoires in COVID-19. Clones were sequenced by immunoSEQ multiplex PCR, and TCRdb holds only the in-frame ones, with some missing. The data hold 350,000 to 550,000 clones, with 75% to 90% observed a single time. The sequencing input was PBMCs or T cells enriched from blood (not recorded which). The receptors derive from a man aged 25-45 years who had recovered from COVID-19. CDR3s include the opening cysteine and the closing phenylalanine or tryptophan. Fields, in order: CDR3 DNA, CDR3 protein, V gene, D gene, J gene, CDR3 length, clone size. The D gene is left open where the match is weak. Part of the rows lack a size; the others show once, few, many or a class for expanded clones.

cdr3_nt: TGTGCCAGTAGTCTCCACCCCAGGGCCGCTTCTGGAAACACCATATATTTT; cdr3_aa: CASSLHPRAASGNTIYF; v_call: TRBV19; d_call: -; j_call: TRBJ1-3; cdr3_length: 17; clone_size: few
cdr3_nt: TGTGCCAGCAGCTCACCGGACAGGGGGTTCGACGAGCAGTACTTC; cdr3_aa: CASSSPDRGFDEQYF; v_call: TRBV6-6; d_call: TRBD1; j_call: TRBJ2-7; cdr3_length: 15; clone_size: few
cdr3_nt: TGTGCCATCAAGGGCCCGACAGGGGAGGAGACCCAGTACTTC; cdr3_aa: CAIKGPTGEETQYF; v_call: TRBV10-3; d_call: TRBD1; j_call: TRBJ2-5; cdr3_length: 14; clone_size: -
cdr3_nt: TGTGCCACCAGTGATTCACTAGCGGGAGAGACCCAGTACTTC; cdr3_aa: CATSDSLAGETQYF; v_call: TRBV24-1; d_call: TRBD2; j_call: TRBJ2-5; cdr3_length: 14; clone_size: -
cdr3_nt: TGTGCCAGCAGCTTTAGACAGGGAAGCAATCAGCCCCAGCATTTT; cdr3_aa: CASSFRQGSNQPQHF; v_call: TRBV6-5; d_call: TRBD1; j_call: TRBJ1-5; cdr3_length: 15; clone_size: -
cdr3_nt: TGCGCCAGCAGTCGAACAGGGAGTAGGAGCAATCAGCCCCAGCATTTT; cdr3_aa: CASSRTGSRSNQPQHF; v_call: TRBV23-1; d_call: -; j_call: TRBJ1-5; cdr3_length: 16; clone_size: -
cdr3_nt: TGTGCCAGCAATAGCGGCGTCTCTGGAAACACCATATATTTT; cdr3_aa: CASNSGVSGNTIYF; v_call: TRBV6-6; d_call: -; j_call: TRBJ1-3; cdr3_length: 14; clone_size: -
cdr3_nt: TGCAGTGCTAGTCCCGACTGGCGGGAGCGTTGGGCAGATACGCAGTATTTT; cdr3_aa: CSASPDWRERWADTQYF; v_call: TRBV20-1; d_call: TRBD2; j_call: TRBJ2-3; cdr3_length: 17; clone_size: -
cdr3_nt: TGTGCCAGCAGCTTAATGGGACAGGGGGCGACGGACTATGGCTACACCTTC; cdr3_aa: CASSLMGQGATDYGYTF; v_call: TRBV7-9; d_call: TRBD1; j_call: TRBJ1-2; cdr3_length: 17; clone_size: once
cdr3_nt: TGTGCCAGCAGCGGACTAGCGGGACCCAATGAGCAGTTCTTC; cdr3_aa: CASSGLAGPNEQFF; v_call: TRBV28; d_call: TRBD2; j_call: TRBJ2-1; cdr3_length: 14; clone_size: -
cdr3_nt: TGTGCCAGCAGCCTAGAGGAGTTCACAGATACGCAGTATTTT; cdr3_aa: CASSLEEFTDTQYF; v_call: TRBV4-2; d_call: -; j_call: TRBJ2-3; cdr3_length: 14; clone_size: once
cdr3_nt: TGTGCCACCAGCAGAGGGTGGGGGACAGGGGTCGCTGGGGCCAACGTCCTGACTTTC; cdr3_aa: CATSRGWGTGVAGANVLTF; v_call: TRBV15; d_call: TRBD1; j_call: TRBJ2-6; cdr3_length: 19; clone_size: -
cdr3_nt: TGTGCCAGCAGTTTAGGGCAGGGGTGGTACAATGAGCAGTTCTTC; cdr3_aa: CASSLGQGWYNEQFF; v_call: TRBV27; d_call: -; j_call: TRBJ2-1; cdr3_length: 15; clone_size: -
cdr3_nt: TGCGCCAGCAGCCCAGCAGGGACTAGCGGCGTGGGGACCATTCAGTACTTC; cdr3_aa: CASSPAGTSGVGTIQYF; v_call: TRBV5-1; d_call: TRBD2; j_call: TRBJ2-4; cdr3_length: 17; clone_size: -
cdr3_nt: TGTGCCAGCAGCTTAGATAATACAGGGGCAGATACGCAGTATTTT; cdr3_aa: CASSLDNTGADTQYF; v_call: TRBV11-1; d_call: TRBD1; j_call: TRBJ2-3; cdr3_length: 15; clone_size: -
cdr3_nt: TGTGCCAGCAGAACCACCGCCGGGAACTATGGCTACACCTTC; cdr3_aa: CASRTTAGNYGYTF; v_call: TRBV27; d_call: -; j_call: TRBJ1-2; cdr3_length: 14; clone_size: -
cdr3_nt: TGTGCCAGCAGTATTCCGGGACAGCCTGAAAAACTGTTTTTT; cdr3_aa: CASSIPGQPEKLFF; v_call: TRBV28; d_call: TRBD1; j_call: TRBJ1-4; cdr3_length: 14; clone_size: -
cdr3_nt: TGTGCTAGTGGGCGGCCGGGACTGAAAGAGACCCAGTACTTC; cdr3_aa: CASGRPGLKETQYF; v_call: TRBV12-5; d_call: -; j_call: TRBJ2-5; cdr3_length: 14; clone_size: -
cdr3_nt: TGTGCCAGCTCGGGGGGAGGGGGGAGCAATCAGCCCCAGCATTTT; cdr3_aa: CASSGGGGSNQPQHF; v_call: TRBV19; d_call: -; j_call: TRBJ1-5; cdr3_length: 15; clone_size: few
cdr3_nt: TGCGCCAGCAGTTGGGACAGCGGGAGGGCTGAAGCTTTCTTT; cdr3_aa: CASSWDSGRAEAFF; v_call: TRBV10-2; d_call: TRBD1; j_call: TRBJ1-1; cdr3_length: 14; clone_size: -
cdr3_nt: TGTGCCAGCTCACTATCTCTAATGATGAACACTGAAGCTTTCTTT; cdr3_aa: CASSLSLMMNTEAFF; v_call: TRBV18; d_call: -; j_call: TRBJ1-1; cdr3_length: 15; clone_size: -
cdr3_nt: TGTGCCACCAGCAGGGGGACAGGGCACTCCTACGAGCAGTACTTC; cdr3_aa: CATSRGTGHSYEQYF; v_call: TRBV15; d_call: TRBD1; j_call: TRBJ2-7; cdr3_length: 15; clone_size: -
cdr3_nt: TGTGCCAGCCACCCTGGGGGGACCTACGAGCAGTACTTC; cdr3_aa: CASHPGGTYEQYF; v_call: TRBV2; d_call: -; j_call: TRBJ2-7; cdr3_length: 13; clone_size: -
cdr3_nt: TGTGCCAGCAGTTTGGGCGGGAGCTCCTACGAGCAGTACTTC; cdr3_aa: CASSLGGSSYEQYF; v_call: TRBV27; d_call: TRBD2; j_call: TRBJ2-7; cdr3_length: 14; clone_size: -
cdr3_nt: TGCGCCAGCAGCCAGAGAGAATCGCGGGAGCAGTACTTC; cdr3_aa: CASSQRESREQYF; v_call: TRBV4-1; d_call: -; j_call: TRBJ2-7; cdr3_length: 13; clone_size: -
cdr3_nt: TGTGCCAGCAGTTCCCCGGGAAACACCATATATTTT; cdr3_aa: CASSSPGNTIYF; v_call: TRBV2; d_call: -; j_call: TRBJ1-3; cdr3_length: 12; clone_size: -
cdr3_nt: TGTGCCAGCAGCTTAGCCCCTAGCTCCTACAATGAGCAGTTCTTC; cdr3_aa: CASSLAPSSYNEQFF; v_call: TRBV7-2; d_call: -; j_call: TRBJ2-1; cdr3_length: 15; clone_size: -
cdr3_nt: TGTGCCAGCTCACCGACAGGGGGCACTGAAGCTTTCTTT; cdr3_aa: CASSPTGGTEAFF; v_call: TRBV18; d_call: TRBD1; j_call: TRBJ1-1; cdr3_length: 13; clone_size: -
cdr3_nt: TGTGCCAGCGAGGTCTGGCATAGCAATCAGCCCCAGCATTTT; cdr3_aa: CASEVWHSNQPQHF; v_call: TRBV2; d_call: -; j_call: TRBJ1-5; cdr3_length: 14; clone_size: -
cdr3_nt: TGTGCCAGCAGTTTAAGCGGGAGTGCCTACGAGCAGTACTTC; cdr3_aa: CASSLSGSAYEQYF; v_call: TRBV28; d_call: TRBD2; j_call: TRBJ2-7; cdr3_length: 14; clone_size: -
cdr3_nt: TGTGCCAGTAGTATAAATGGACAGCACTATGGCTACACCTTC; cdr3_aa: CASSINGQHYGYTF; v_call: TRBV19; d_call: -; j_call: TRBJ1-2; cdr3_length: 14; clone_size: -
cdr3_nt: TGTGCCAGCAGCTTATTCCGGGACAGGCTGGATTCACCCCTCCACTTT; cdr3_aa: CASSLFRDRLDSPLHF; v_call: TRBV7-6; d_call: TRBD1; j_call: TRBJ1-6; cdr3_length: 16; clone_size: once
cdr3_nt: TGTGCCAGCAGCCAGCCTTCAGCGTTCTATGGCTACACCTTC; cdr3_aa: CASSQPSAFYGYTF; v_call: TRBV3-1/TRBV3-2; d_call: -; j_call: TRBJ1-2; cdr3_length: 14; clone_size: -
cdr3_nt: TGTGCCAGCAGCTTAACTAGCGGGAGGGTGGTGGACGAGCAGTACTTC; cdr3_aa: CASSLTSGRVVDEQYF; v_call: TRBV5-6; d_call: TRBD2; j_call: TRBJ2-7; cdr3_length: 16; clone_size: -
cdr3_nt: TGTGCCAGCAGCTTAGGACTAGCGGGAGGGTACACAGATACGCAGTATTTT; cdr3_aa: CASSLGLAGGYTDTQYF; v_call: TRBV7-6; d_call: TRBD2; j_call: TRBJ2-3; cdr3_length: 17; clone_size: -
cdr3_nt: TGTGCCAGCAGTTTGCCCTACGATACGCAGTATTTT; cdr3_aa: CASSLPYDTQYF; v_call: TRBV28; d_call: -; j_call: TRBJ2-3; cdr3_length: 12; clone_size: -
cdr3_nt: TGTGCCAGCAGTGACGCGGGGGTTCAGCCCCAGCATTTT; cdr3_aa: CASSDAGVQPQHF; v_call: TRBV25-1; d_call: -; j_call: TRBJ1-5; cdr3_length: 13; clone_size: -